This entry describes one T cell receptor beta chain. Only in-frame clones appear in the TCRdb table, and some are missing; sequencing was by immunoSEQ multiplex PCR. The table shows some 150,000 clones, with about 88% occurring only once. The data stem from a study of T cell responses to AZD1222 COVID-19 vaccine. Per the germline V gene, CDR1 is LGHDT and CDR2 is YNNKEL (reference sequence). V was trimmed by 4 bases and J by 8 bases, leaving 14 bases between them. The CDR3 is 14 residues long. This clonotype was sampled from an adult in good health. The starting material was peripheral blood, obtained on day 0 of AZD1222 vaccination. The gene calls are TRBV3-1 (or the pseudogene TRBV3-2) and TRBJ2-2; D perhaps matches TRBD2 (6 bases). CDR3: CASSLGPGVGELFF. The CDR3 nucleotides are TGTGCCAGCAGCCTCGGACCGGGGGTGGGGGAGCTGTTTTTT.